The 30 T cell receptor beta chains presented below share a single source sample, sequenced in a study of blood T cell repertoires in COVID-19. Sequenced by immunoSEQ multiplex PCR; TCRdb stores in-frame clones only, minus some. The data show 110,000 or so clones, about 88% seen once. The sample comprised peripheral blood. These receptors originate from a woman between 70 and 85 years old who had recovered from COVID-19.

This clone was detected once. The chain carries TRBV28 and TRBJ2-1; tentative D call: TRBD2 (5 bases). From germline, CDR1 is MDHEN and CDR2 SYDVKM. The CDR3 totals 12 residues. V was shortened by 2 bases and J by 12 bases, with 11 bases between the two germline ends. The CDR3 DNA sequence: TGTGCCAGCAGTTTAACGGGGATAGGGCAGTTCTTC. Translated: CASSLTGIGQFF.

The rearrangement links TRBV18 to TRBJ2-3; 7 bases are shared with TRBD2. CDR3 length: 13 residues. V dropped 3 bases and J dropped 4; count of bases not matched to a gene: 1. Germline loops: CDR1 KGHSH, CDR2 LQKENI. The CDR3 protein is CASSPLAADTQYF. As DNA, the CDR3 is TGTGCCAGCTCACCCCTAGCGGCAGATACGCAGTATTTT.

CDR3 amino acids: CATSRAQSYNSPLHF. CDR3 nucleotides: TGTGCCACCAGCAGAGCTCAGTCCTATAATTCACCCCTCCACTTT. The gene calls are TRBV15 and TRBJ1-6; D remains ambiguous. Trimming left V 1 base short and J 1 base short, with 5 bases between. The CDR3 spans 15 residues. Germline CDR1 reads LNHNV; CDR2 reads YYDKDF (reference sequence).

This clone was found many times. The chain links TRBV12-5 to TRBJ2-7, with D unclear. This CDR3 spans 13 amino acids. CDR1 and CDR2 (germline): LGHNT, FRNRAP. V dropped 0 bases and J dropped 4 bases, with 7 bases sitting between them. CDR3 DNA: TGTGCTAGTGGTTTGGTAACCCGGTACGAGCAGTACTTC. Translation gives CASGLVTRYEQYF.

The rearrangement uses TRBV6-5 and TRBJ1-5, with TRBD1 matching 7 bases. V was pared by 6 bases and J by 6 bases, with 5 bases of the junction left unmatched. From germline, CDR1 is MNHEY and CDR2 SVGAGI. The CDR3 extends over 13 amino acids. The CDR3 DNA reads as TGTGCCAGCAGAGGGGGCGAGGGTCAGCCCCAGCATTTT. Translated, it gives CASRGGEGQPQHF.

This clone was detected once. V usage is TRBV4-2 and J usage is TRBJ1-2, with D possibly TRBD1 on 6 matching bases. There are 15 residues in the CDR3. V gave up 0 bases and J gave up 8 bases, with 16 bases separating them. CDR1 is LGHNA and CDR2 is YNFKEQ in the germline V gene. This chain's CDR3 is CASSQDRTGSRGYTF. DNA for the CDR3: TGTGCCAGCAGCCAAGACCGTACAGGGTCACGGGGCTACACCTTC.

This chain links TRBV2 with TRBJ1-5, with TRBD1 matching 9 bases. V lost 4 bases to trimming and J lost 2 bases; unmatched junction nucleotides: 0. Germline V lookup: CDR1 SNHLY, CDR2 FYNNEI. The CDR3 is 14 amino acids. The CDR3 here is CASSGTGGNQPQHF. CDR3 sequence (DNA): TGTGCCAGCAGTGGGACAGGGGGCAATCAGCCCCAGCATTTT.

The CDR3 DNA follows: TGTGCCAGCAGAGATAACAGGGTCGAGCAGTACTTC. Translated: CASRDNRVEQYF. The chain recombines TRBV2 with TRBJ2-7; the D gene is possibly TRBD1 (6 bases). Germline values: CDR1 SNHLY, CDR2 FYNNEI. V lost 6 bases, J lost 6 bases, and 12 bases lay in between. The CDR3 spans 12 residues.

V usage is TRBV27 and J usage is TRBJ1-2; D remains unclear. CDR1 and CDR2 (germline): MNHEY, SMNVEV (reference sequence). With 4 bases removed from V and 2 bases from J, the gap between germline ends came to 14 bases. This CDR3 has 15 amino acids. The CDR3 DNA follows: TGTGCCAGCAGTTCCCCCCGCAGTTCGAACTATGGCTACACCTTC. It is translated as CASSSPRSSNYGYTF.

V is TRBV3-1 (or the pseudogene TRBV3-2) and J is TRBJ1-1; a possible D gene is TRBD1 (6 bases). The V end was cut by 0 bases, the J end by 11 bases, with 22 bases between. Per germline, CDR1 LGHDT and CDR2 YNNKEL (reference sequence). CDR3 size: 16 residues. The CDR3 bases are TGTGCCAGCAGCCAAGAAACTGGGGGCCACTTCGGTCGGGCTTTCTTT. Translated: CASSQETGGHFGRAFF.

This rearrangement joins TRBV11-1 to TRBJ2-7; 11 nucleotides align to TRBD1. Germline V lookup: CDR1 SGHAT, CDR2 FQDESV (reference sequence). V trimming: 5 bases; J trimming: 6 bases; junction bases outside the gene matches: 6. This CDR3 is built from 14 residues. DNA for the CDR3: TGTGCCAGCAGCAGCCGGACAGGGGGCAGCGAGCAGTACTTC. Translation gives CASSSRTGGSEQYF.

V usage is TRBV7-3 and J usage is TRBJ2-7; tentatively, D is TRBD2 (6 bases). This CDR3 comprises 13 residues. Germline V gene data show CDR1 as SGHTA and CDR2 as FQGTGA. The V and J ends lost 5 bases and 5 bases respectively, with 13 bases between them. The CDR3, as DNA: TGTGCCAGCAGCCGGCGGGGCGGAGACGAGCAGTACTTC. Translated: CASSRRGGDEQYF. The full variable domain, completed using reference TRBV7-3 and TRBJ2-7, is GAGVSQTPSNKVTEKGKYVELRCDPISGHTALYWYRQSLGQGPEFLIYFQGTGAADDSGLPNDRFFAVRPEGSVSTLKIQRTERGDSAVYLCASSRRGGDEQYFGPGTRLTVT.

This chain uses TRBV3-1 (or the pseudogene TRBV3-2) with TRBJ1-1, with TRBD1 matching 9 bases. This CDR3 comprises 15 residues. The V gene's germline CDR1 is LGHDT and CDR2 YNNKEL (reference sequence). With V trimmed by 4 bases and J by 5 bases, 8 bases remained unmatched. CDR3 sequence (DNA): TGTGCCAGCAGCCTTCCCGGGACAGGGAGGACTGAAGCTTTCTTT. Translation: CASSLPGTGRTEAFF.

This clone showed up just once. This chain connects TRBV19 to TRBJ2-1; TRBD2 might be the D (5 bases). CDR1 and CDR2 (germline): LNHDA, SQIVND (reference sequence). The V end was cut by 2 bases, the J end by 9 bases, with 14 bases between. The CDR3 length is 14 residues. The CDR3 protein is CASSIQALVSEQFF. The CDR3 DNA reads as TGTGCCAGTAGTATACAGGCACTAGTCTCTGAGCAGTTCTTC.

The chain carries TRBV11-2 and TRBJ2-5; 9 nucleotides agree with TRBD2. The CDR3 runs 16 residues. Per the germline V gene, CDR1 is SGHAT and CDR2 is FQNNGV. V trimming: 5 bases; J trimming: 2 bases; junction bases outside the gene matches: 9. CDR3 sequence: CASSPNYSGRQETQYF. In nucleotides, the CDR3 is TGTGCCAGCAGCCCGAACTATAGCGGGAGACAAGAGACCCAGTACTTC.

The V call is TRBV7-9, the J call TRBJ1-6, with 10 bases aligning to TRBD1. Trimming took 5 bases from V and 10 from J; bases not matched to a gene: 2. The germline V gene encodes CDR1 SEHNR and CDR2 FQNEAQ (reference sequence). The CDR3 covers 13 residues. CDR3 sequence (DNA): TGTGCCAGCAGCCGGACAGGGGGATCACCCCTCCACTTT. Translation: CASSRTGGSPLHF.

The V call is TRBV12-3 or TRBV12-4, the J call TRBJ2-4; 11 bases agree with TRBD2. The CDR3 runs to 13 residues. The V segment lost 4 bases and the J segment 13 bases; nucleotides outside the gene matches: 6. The CDR3 bases are TGTGCCAGCAGTTCGACTAGCGGGACACCACAGTACTTC. It translates to CASSSTSGTPQYF.

The chain combines TRBV5-1 with TRBJ1-6, with TRBD1 matching 8 bases. The CDR3 is 15 amino acids. Germline CDR1 reads SGHRS; CDR2 reads YFSETQ. After removal of 3 bases from V and 8 bases from J, the junction contained 7 bases not matched to a gene. CDR3 in amino acids: CASSWGGQGDSPLHF. As DNA, the CDR3 is TGCGCCAGCAGCTGGGGCGGACAGGGAGATTCACCCCTCCACTTT.

The chain has TRBV2 and TRBJ2-2; tentatively, D is TRBD2 (5 bases). V lost 4 bases and J 4 bases, leaving 13 bases between the germline ends. This CDR3 comprises 15 residues. Germline-derived CDR1 and CDR2 are SNHLY and FYNNEI. Here the CDR3 reads CASSGRLRGTGELFF. Here the CDR3 DNA reads TGTGCCAGCAGTGGGAGGTTGCGAGGCACCGGGGAGCTGTTTTTT.

The chain recombines TRBV7-8 with TRBJ2-1, with 11 bases that match TRBD2. The CDR3 spans 16 residues. Germline V gene sequence: CDR1 SGHVS, CDR2 FQNEAQ. V shed 5 bases and J 3 bases; nucleotides not matched to a gene: 6. The CDR3 region has the DNA TGTGCCAGCAGCCGGGACGGACTAGCGGGCTACAATGAGCAGTTCTTC. This codes for CASSRDGLAGYNEQFF.

The V gene is TRBV30, the J gene TRBJ2-1, with 7 positions matching TRBD1. The length of the CDR3 is 15 residues. Germline V lookup: CDR1 GTSNPN, CDR2 SVGIG (reference sequence). Trimming at V came to 1 base and at J to 3 bases, leaving 6 bases not matched to a gene. The CDR3 spells CAWSDTGTVYNEQFF. The CDR3, as DNA: TGTGCCTGGAGTGACACCGGGACAGTCTACAATGAGCAGTTCTTC.

The chain has TRBV20-1 and TRBJ2-7; possible D gene TRBD2, 5 bases. CDR3 length: 11 residues. Trimming took off 6 bases at V and 5 bases at J, with 11 bases between the two ends. Germline values: CDR1 DFQATT, CDR2 SNEGSKA (reference sequence). The CDR3 bases are TGCAGTGCCTCAACTAGTCACGAGCAGTACTTC. Protein product: CSASTSHEQYF.

V gene TRBV10-3 combines with J gene TRBJ2-3, with 11 bases matching TRBD2. The V and J ends lost 4 bases and 4 bases, in that order; junction bases with no gene match: 4. CDR3 length: 15 amino acids. Germline values: CDR1 ENHRY, CDR2 SYGVKD. CDR3 region: CAISGTSGSPDTQYF. CDR3 DNA sequence: TGTGCCATCAGTGGAACTAGCGGGAGTCCAGATACGCAGTATTTT.

The CDR3 spells CASRGRGEKLFF. CDR3 sequence (DNA): TGTGCCAGCCGCGGCAGGGGTGAAAAACTGTTTTTT. This sequence joins TRBV3-1 (or the pseudogene TRBV3-2) and TRBJ1-4, with D tentatively TRBD1 (6 bases). Per the germline V gene, CDR1 is LGHDT and CDR2 is YNNKEL (reference sequence). Trimming shortened V by 8 bases and J by 7 bases, and 11 bases separated the two germline ends. The CDR3 totals 12 residues.

This clone was observed once. The chain couples TRBV7-9 to TRBJ1-4; a possible D gene is TRBD1 (6 bases). The CDR3 extends over 12 amino acids. Trimming pared 5 bases from V and 8 bases from J, leaving 9 bases between. CDR1 is SEHNR, CDR2 FQNEAQ, per germline (reference sequence). Here the CDR3 reads CASSTGQEKLFF. The CDR3 DNA is TGTGCCAGCAGCACCGGACAGGAAAAACTGTTTTTT.

This sequence joins TRBV5-1 and TRBJ2-5; 10 bases agree with TRBD1. The CDR3 runs to 15 residues. V shed 9 bases and J 5 bases; nucleotides not matched to a gene: 13. Germline V CDR1 and CDR2: SGHRS, YFSETQ. In DNA, the CDR3 is TGCGCCACCCGACAGGGGGCGTCTCAATTGGAGACCCAGTACTTC. Its translation: CATRQGASQLETQYF.

V is TRBV28 and J is TRBJ1-1; 8 bases line up with TRBD1. The CDR3 totals 13 residues. In germline, CDR1 is MDHEN, CDR2 SYDVKM. The J segment lost 4 bases and the V segment lost 10 bases, leaving 8 bases of the junction unmatched. DNA of the CDR3: TGTGCCACCAAGACAGGGGATATCACTGAAGCTTTCTTT. It specifies CATKTGDITEAFF.

This clone appeared many times. This rearrangement joins TRBV27 to TRBJ2-7; tentative D call: TRBD2 (5 bases). CDR1 and CDR2 from the germline V gene are MNHEY and SMNVEV (reference sequence). V was pared by 2 bases and J by 6 bases, with 8 bases between. The CDR3 contains 12 residues. The CDR3 DNA follows: TGTGCCAGCAGTTTACCGGCGGGCGAGCAGTACTTC. Amino acid sequence: CASSLPAGEQYF.

This clone was picked up one time. The chain recombines TRBV12-3 or TRBV12-4 with TRBJ1-3; D call uncertain. Trimming left V 4 bases short and J 8 bases short, with 9 bases between. This CDR3 contains 12 residues. CDR3 sequence (DNA): TGTGCCAGCAGTTGGTGGCGGGACACCATATATTTT. Translating gives CASSWWRDTIYF.

This chain connects TRBV7-9 to TRBJ2-1; D is unresolved. Germline CDR1 SEHNR, CDR2 FQNEAQ (reference sequence). This CDR3 is 13 amino acids long. Trimming cost V 1 base and J 4 bases, with 5 bases left between them. CDR3 in amino acids: CASSLGRYNEQFF. The CDR3 coding sequence is TGTGCCAGCAGCTTAGGGCGGTACAATGAGCAGTTCTTC. Filled out from reference TRBV7-9 and TRBJ2-1, the complete variable domain reads DTGVSQNPRHKITKRGQNVTFRCDPISEHNRLYWYRQTLGQGPEFLTYFQNEAQLEKSRLLSDRFSAERPKGSFSTLEIQRTEQGDSAMYLCASSLGRYNEQFFGPGTRLTVL.